These 10 T cell receptor beta chains were sequenced from one sample in a study of T cells after posttransplantation cyclophosphamide. Cyclophosphamide on days +3 and +4 followed busulfan-fludarabine conditioning and a marrow graft. Measured with immunoSEQ multiplex PCR; TCRdb has only the in-frame clones, and not every one. The sample includes thousands of clones, 69% seen only once; the top ten take roughly half. The input for sequencing was CD8+ T cells sorted from PBMCs, taken 950 to 1,200 days after allogeneic stem cell transplant with posttransplant cyclophosphamide. These receptors all stem from a female patient in her thirties or forties who received an allogeneic stem cell transplant from a related donor, was CMV-positive, and had no GVHD. The graft donor may have contributed some T cells.

Points on this clone: A read error may produce the germline difference seen at one junction end. This CDR3 reads CASSLISGGNGQFF. The CDR3 nucleotides are TGTGCCAGCAGTTTGATCAGCGGGGGTAATGGGCAGTTCTTC. The chain employs TRBV27 and TRBJ2-1; 8 bases match TRBD2. This CDR3 spans 14 amino acids. Germline V gives CDR1 MNHEY, CDR2 SMNVEV (reference sequence).

This clone was counted between two and nine times. The sample holds other DNA sequences that translate to the same CDR3. The chain couples TRBV9 to TRBJ2-7, with D perhaps matching TRBD1 (6 bases). This CDR3 has 15 amino acids. Germline V lookup: CDR1 SGDLS, CDR2 YYNGEE. CDR3 nucleotide sequence: TGTGCTTGTTTTTTCGGGCAGGGGACGGCATACGAGCAGTACTTC. It translates to CACFFGQGTAYEQYF.

This clone is medium-sized (0.01 to 0.1%) within its sample. The chain recombines TRBV15 with TRBJ2-1; 9 bases match TRBD1. The CDR3 length is 15 residues. Losses at the gene ends were 4 bases for V and 7 bases for J; bases not matched to a gene: 8. Germline V gives CDR1 LNHNV, CDR2 YYDKDF (reference sequence). CDR3 protein: CATSTSGTGWNEQFF. The CDR3 DNA is TGTGCCACCAGCACTTCCGGGACAGGGTGGAATGAGCAGTTCTTC.

The chain has TRBV6-5 and TRBJ1-5; 9 nucleotides align to TRBD1. The CDR3 length is 15 residues. V lost 6 bases, J lost 4 bases, and 7 bases stayed unmatched. Germline CDR1 reads MNHEY; CDR2 reads SVGAGI. CDR3 sequence (DNA): TGTGCCAGCAGCTCGACAGGGGGGGGGAATCAGCCCCAGCATTTT. Its protein is CASSSTGGGNQPQHF.

This clone was counted a few times. The sample has other DNA sequences that encode this CDR3 too. This sequence joins TRBV9 and TRBJ2-7, with D perhaps matching TRBD1 (6 bases). The V and J ends lost 6 bases and 2 bases respectively, with 18 bases between them. In germline, CDR1 is SGDLS, CDR2 YYNGEE. This CDR3 spans 15 amino acids. DNA of the CDR3: TGTGCCAGCATCATCAGGCAGGGGACGGCCTACGAGCAGTACTTC. Its protein product is CASIIRQGTAYEQYF. Full variable domain (remainder filled in from reference TRBV9 and TRBJ2-7): DSGVTQTPKHLITATGQRVTLRCSPRSGDLSVYWYQQSLDQGLQFLIQYYNGEERAKGNILERFSAQQFPDLHSELNLSSLELGDSALYFCASIIRQGTAYEQYFGPGTRLTVT.

The CDR3 region is CASSVPGQGRGYTF. Here the CDR3 DNA reads TGTGCCAGCAGCGTACCGGGACAGGGAAGGGGCTACACCTTC. The genes are TRBV9 and TRBJ1-2; 9 positions agree with TRBD1. The CDR3 runs 14 residues. Trimming removed 1 base from V and 8 bases from J; junction bases left unmatched: 6. Germline V gene sequence: CDR1 SGDLS, CDR2 YYNGEE.

The gene calls are TRBV9 and TRBJ1-3; 8 bases match TRBD1. CDR1 is SGDLS, CDR2 YYNGEE, per germline. The CDR3 totals 15 residues. V trimming: 2 bases; J trimming: 2 bases; junction bases outside the gene matches: 3. CDR3 sequence reads: CASSVTGEAGNTIYF. CDR3 in DNA: TGTGCCAGCAGCGTGACAGGGGAAGCTGGAAACACCATATATTTT.

Concerning this clone: The sample contains more than one DNA sequence encoding this CDR3. The rearrangement uses TRBV28 and TRBJ1-5, with 10 bases lining up with TRBD1. The CDR3 is 14 residues long. V shed 4 bases and J 4 bases; nucleotides not matched to a gene: 1. Germline CDR1 MDHEN, CDR2 SYDVKM. CDR3: CASSSGQGNQPQHF. The CDR3 nucleotides are TGTGCCAGCAGTTCGGGACAGGGGAATCAGCCCCAGCATTTT.

The chain couples TRBV9 to TRBJ2-3; weak D call: TRBD2 (5 bases). CDR1 is SGDLS and CDR2 is YYNGEE in the germline V gene. The V gene lost 0 bases and the J gene lost 3 bases, with 14 bases spanning the gap. The CDR3 consists of 16 residues. Here the CDR3 DNA reads TGTGCCAGCAGCGTAGGGTTGAGGGCCGGGACAGATACGCAGTATTTT. It translates to CASSVGLRAGTDTQYF.

Comments on this clone: The same CDR3 also results from other DNA sequences found in this sample. This chain uses TRBV9 with TRBJ2-7; TRBD1 might be the D (6 bases). From germline, CDR1 is SGDLS and CDR2 YYNGEE. The CDR3 covers 15 residues. Trimming stripped 8 bases from V and 4 bases from J, with 22 bases between. The CDR3 loop reads CASSFKQGTAYEQYF. The DNA of the CDR3 is TGTGCCAGTAGCTTCAAGCAGGGGACGGCATACGAGCAGTACTTC.